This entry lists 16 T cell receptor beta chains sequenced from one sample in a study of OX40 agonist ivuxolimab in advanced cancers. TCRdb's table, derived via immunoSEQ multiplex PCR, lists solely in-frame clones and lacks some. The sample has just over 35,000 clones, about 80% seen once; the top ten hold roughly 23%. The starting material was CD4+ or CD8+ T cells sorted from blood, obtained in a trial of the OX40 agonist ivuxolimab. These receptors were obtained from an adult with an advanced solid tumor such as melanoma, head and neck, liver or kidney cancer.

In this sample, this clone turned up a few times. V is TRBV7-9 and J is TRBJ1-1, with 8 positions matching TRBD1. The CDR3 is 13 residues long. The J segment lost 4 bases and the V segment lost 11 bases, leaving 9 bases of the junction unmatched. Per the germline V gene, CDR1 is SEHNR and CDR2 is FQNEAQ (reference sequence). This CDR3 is CAVRQGWGTEAFF. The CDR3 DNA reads TGTGCCGTTAGACAGGGGTGGGGCACTGAAGCTTTCTTT.

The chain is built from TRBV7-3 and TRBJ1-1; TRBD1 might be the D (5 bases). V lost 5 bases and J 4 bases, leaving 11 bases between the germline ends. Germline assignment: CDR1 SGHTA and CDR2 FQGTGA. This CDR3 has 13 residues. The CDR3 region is CASSPGRGTEAFF. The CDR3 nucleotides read TGTGCCAGCAGCCCCGGAAGGGGCACTGAAGCTTTCTTT.

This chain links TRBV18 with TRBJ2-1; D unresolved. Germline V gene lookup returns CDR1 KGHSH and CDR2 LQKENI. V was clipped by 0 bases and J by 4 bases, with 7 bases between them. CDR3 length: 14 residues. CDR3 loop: CASSPPSRYNEQFF. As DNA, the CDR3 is TGTGCCAGCTCACCACCGAGTCGGTACAATGAGCAGTTCTTC.

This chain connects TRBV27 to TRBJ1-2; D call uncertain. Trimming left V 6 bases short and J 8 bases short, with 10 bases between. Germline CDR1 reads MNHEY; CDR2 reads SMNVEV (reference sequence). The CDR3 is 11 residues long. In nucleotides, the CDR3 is TGTGCCAGCAGGGCCCCTGAGGGCTACACCTTC. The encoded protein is CASRAPEGYTF.

For the CDR3, the DNA is TGTGCCAGCAGTTTAGGGCCCGCCTACGAGCAGTACTTC. Protein: CASSLGPAYEQYF. The chain recombines TRBV27 with TRBJ2-7; no clear D. V was cut by 2 bases and J by 2 bases, with 7 bases left in between. Germline values: CDR1 MNHEY, CDR2 SMNVEV (reference sequence). The CDR3 covers 13 residues.

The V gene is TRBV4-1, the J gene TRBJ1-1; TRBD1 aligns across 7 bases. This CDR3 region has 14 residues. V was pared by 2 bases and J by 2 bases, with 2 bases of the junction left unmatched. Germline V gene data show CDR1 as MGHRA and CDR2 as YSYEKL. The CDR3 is CASSQRQGNTEAFF. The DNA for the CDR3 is TGCGCCAGCAGCCAAAGACAGGGTAACACTGAAGCTTTCTTT.

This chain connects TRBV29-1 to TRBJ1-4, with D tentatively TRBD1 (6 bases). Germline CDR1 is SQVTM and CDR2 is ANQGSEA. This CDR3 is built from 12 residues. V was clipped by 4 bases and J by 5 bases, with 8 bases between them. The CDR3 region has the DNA TGCAGCGTTGGACAGGCGAATGAAAAACTGTTTTTT. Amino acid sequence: CSVGQANEKLFF.

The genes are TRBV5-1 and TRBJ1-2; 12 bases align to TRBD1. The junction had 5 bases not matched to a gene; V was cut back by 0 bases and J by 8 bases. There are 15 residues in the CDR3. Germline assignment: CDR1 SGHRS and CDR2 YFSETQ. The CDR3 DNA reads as TGCGCCAGCAGCTTGGAGGGACAGGGGGCCGGAGGCTACACCTTC. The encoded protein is CASSLEGQGAGGYTF.

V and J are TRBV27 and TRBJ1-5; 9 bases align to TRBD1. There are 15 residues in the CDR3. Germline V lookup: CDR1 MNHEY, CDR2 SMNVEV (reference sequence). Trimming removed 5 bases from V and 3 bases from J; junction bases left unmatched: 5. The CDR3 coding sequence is TGTGCCAGCAGTCCGGACAGGGGAAACAATCAGCCCCAGCATTTT. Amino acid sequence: CASSPDRGNNQPQHF.

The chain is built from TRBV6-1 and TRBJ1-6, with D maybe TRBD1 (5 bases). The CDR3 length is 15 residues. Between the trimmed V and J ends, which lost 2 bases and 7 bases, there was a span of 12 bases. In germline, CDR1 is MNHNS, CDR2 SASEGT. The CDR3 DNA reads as TGTGCCAGCAGTGAATTGCTGGGGGGAAATTCACCCCTCCACTTT. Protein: CASSELLGGNSPLHF.

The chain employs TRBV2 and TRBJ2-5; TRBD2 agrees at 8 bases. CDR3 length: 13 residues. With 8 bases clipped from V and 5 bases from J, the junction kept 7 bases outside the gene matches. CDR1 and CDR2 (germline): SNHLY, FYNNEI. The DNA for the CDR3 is TGTGCCAGCGGGCGGGGGGCGCGGGAGACCCAGTACTTC. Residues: CASGRGARETQYF. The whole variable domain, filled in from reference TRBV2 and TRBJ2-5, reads EPEVTQTPSHQVTQMGQEVILRCVPISNHLYFYWYRQILGQKVEFLVSFYNNEISEKSEIFDDQFSVERPDGSNFTLKIRSTKLEDSAMYFCASGRGARETQYFGPGTRLLVL.

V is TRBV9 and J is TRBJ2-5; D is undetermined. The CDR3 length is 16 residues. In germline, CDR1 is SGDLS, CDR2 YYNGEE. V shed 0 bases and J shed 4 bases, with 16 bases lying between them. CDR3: CASSVGIDPLRETQYF. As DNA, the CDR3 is TGTGCCAGCAGCGTAGGTATAGACCCTCTCCGAGAGACCCAGTACTTC.

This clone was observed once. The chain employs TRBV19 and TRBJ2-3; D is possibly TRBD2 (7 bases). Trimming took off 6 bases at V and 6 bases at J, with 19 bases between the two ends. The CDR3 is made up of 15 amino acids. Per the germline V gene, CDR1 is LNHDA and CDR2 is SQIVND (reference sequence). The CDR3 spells CASRSPGGQGDTQYF. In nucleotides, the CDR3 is TGTGCCAGTAGATCACCGGGGGGCCAGGGGGATACGCAGTATTTT. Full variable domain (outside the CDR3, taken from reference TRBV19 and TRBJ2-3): DGGITQSPKYLFRKEGQNVTLSCEQNLNHDAMYWYRQDPGQGLRLIYYSQIVNDFQKGDIAEGYSVSREKKESFPLTVTSAQKNPTAFYLCASRSPGGQGDTQYFGPGTRLTVL.

DNA for the CDR3: TGTGCCTGTAAGACAGGGACAGTAGAGACCCAGTACTTC. Its protein is CACKTGTVETQYF. The chain employs TRBV5-4 and TRBJ2-5; 7 nucleotides match TRBD1. Germline V CDR1 and CDR2: SGHNT, YYREEE (reference sequence). There are 13 residues in the CDR3. V gave up 10 bases and J gave up 4 bases; unmatched junction bases: 10.

The CDR3 DNA reads TGTGCCGGCTCTCCAGGGGGTAGGTCTGAAGCTTTCTTT. Protein sequence: CAGSPGGRSEAFF. This chain links TRBV6-5 with TRBJ1-1, with 7 bases matching TRBD1. This CDR3 has 13 residues. Germline V gene lookup returns CDR1 MNHEY and CDR2 SVGAGI. Trimming took 11 bases from V and 6 from J; bases not matched to a gene: 12.

This chain's CDR3 is CAWSLRGATNEKLFF. The CDR3 DNA follows: TGTGCCTGGAGCCTCCGGGGAGCAACTAATGAAAAACTGTTTTTT. The V and J genes are TRBV30 and TRBJ1-4; D gene uncertain. CDR1 GTSNPN and CDR2 SVGIG come from the germline V gene (reference sequence). The CDR3 spans 15 residues. V lost 3 bases and J 0 bases, leaving 11 bases between the germline ends. The full variable domain, rest sourced from reference TRBV30 and TRBJ1-4, is SQTIHQWPATLVQPVGSPLSLECTVEGTSNPNLYWYRQAAGRGLQLLFYSVGIGQISSEVPQNLSASRPQDRQFILSSKKLLLSDSGFYLCAWSLRGATNEKLFFGSGTQLSVL.